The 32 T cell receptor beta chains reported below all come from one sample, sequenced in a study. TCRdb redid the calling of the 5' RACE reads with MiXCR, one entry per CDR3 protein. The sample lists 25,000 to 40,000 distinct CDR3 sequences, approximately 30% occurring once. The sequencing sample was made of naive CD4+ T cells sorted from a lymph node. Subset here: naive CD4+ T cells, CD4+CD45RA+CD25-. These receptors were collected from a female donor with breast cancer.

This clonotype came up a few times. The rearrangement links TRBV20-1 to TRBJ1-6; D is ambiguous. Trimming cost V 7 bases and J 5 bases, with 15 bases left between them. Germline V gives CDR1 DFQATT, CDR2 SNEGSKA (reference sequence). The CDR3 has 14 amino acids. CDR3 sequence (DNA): TGCAGTGTCTCCCCGAGAGCCGATAATTCACCCCTCCACTTT. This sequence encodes CSVSPRADNSPLHF.

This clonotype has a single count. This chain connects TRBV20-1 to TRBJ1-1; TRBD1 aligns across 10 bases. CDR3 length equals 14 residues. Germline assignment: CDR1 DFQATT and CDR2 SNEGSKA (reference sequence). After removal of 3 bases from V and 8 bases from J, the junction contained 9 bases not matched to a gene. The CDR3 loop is CSASPTGGTSEAFF. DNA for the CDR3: TGCAGTGCTAGCCCGACAGGGGGCACGTCAGAAGCTTTCTTT.

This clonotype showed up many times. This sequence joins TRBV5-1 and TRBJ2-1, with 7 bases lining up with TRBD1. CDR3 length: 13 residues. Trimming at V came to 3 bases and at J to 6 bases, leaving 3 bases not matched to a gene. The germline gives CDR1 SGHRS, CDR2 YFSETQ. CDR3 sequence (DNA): TGCGCCAGCAGCTCCGGGACAGTCAATGAGCAGTTCTTC. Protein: CASSSGTVNEQFF.

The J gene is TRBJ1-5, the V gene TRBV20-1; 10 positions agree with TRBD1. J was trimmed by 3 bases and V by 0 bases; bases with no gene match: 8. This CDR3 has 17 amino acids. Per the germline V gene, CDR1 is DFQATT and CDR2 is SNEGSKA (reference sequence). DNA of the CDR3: TGCAGTGCTAGAGATCCTGGGGACAGGGGCTTCAATCAGCCCCAGCATTTT. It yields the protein CSARDPGDRGFNQPQHF.

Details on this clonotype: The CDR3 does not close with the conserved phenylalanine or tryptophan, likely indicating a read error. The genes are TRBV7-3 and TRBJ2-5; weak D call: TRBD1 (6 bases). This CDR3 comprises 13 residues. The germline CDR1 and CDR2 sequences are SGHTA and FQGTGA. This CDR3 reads CAGSLQQGETQYL. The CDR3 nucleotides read TGTGCCGGCAGCTTACAACAGGGAGAGACCCAGTACCTC.

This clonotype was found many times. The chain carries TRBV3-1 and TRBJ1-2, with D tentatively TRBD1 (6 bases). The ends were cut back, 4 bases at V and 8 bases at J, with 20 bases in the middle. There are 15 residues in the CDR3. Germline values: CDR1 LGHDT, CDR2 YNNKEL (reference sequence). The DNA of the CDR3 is TGTGCCAGCAGCCCCTCTTTGCAGGGGACGGGGGGCTACACCTTC. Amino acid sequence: CASSPSLQGTGGYTF.

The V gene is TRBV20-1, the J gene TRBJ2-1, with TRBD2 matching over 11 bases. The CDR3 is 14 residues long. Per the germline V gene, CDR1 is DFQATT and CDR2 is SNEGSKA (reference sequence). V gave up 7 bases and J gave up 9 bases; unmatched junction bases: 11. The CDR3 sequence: CSVTSGSNNGEQFF. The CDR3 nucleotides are TGCAGTGTTACTAGCGGGAGTAATAATGGTGAGCAGTTCTTC.

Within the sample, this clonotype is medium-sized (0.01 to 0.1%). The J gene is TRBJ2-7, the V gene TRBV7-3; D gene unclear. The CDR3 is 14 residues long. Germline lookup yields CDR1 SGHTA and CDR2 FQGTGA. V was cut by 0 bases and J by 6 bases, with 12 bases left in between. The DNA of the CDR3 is TGTGCCAGCAGCTTAACGTCCTCATCGGCCGAGCAGTACTTC. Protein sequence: CASSLTSSSAEQYF.

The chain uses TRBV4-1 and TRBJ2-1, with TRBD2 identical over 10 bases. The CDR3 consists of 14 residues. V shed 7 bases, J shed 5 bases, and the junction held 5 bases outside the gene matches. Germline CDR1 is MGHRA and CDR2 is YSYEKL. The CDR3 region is CASKGLAVNNEQFF. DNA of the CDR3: TGCGCCAGCAAAGGACTAGCGGTGAACAATGAGCAGTTCTTC.

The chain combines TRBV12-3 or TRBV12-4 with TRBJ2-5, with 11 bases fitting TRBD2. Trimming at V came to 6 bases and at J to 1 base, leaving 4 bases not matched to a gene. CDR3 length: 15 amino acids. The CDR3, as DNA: TGTGCCAGCAGAGGGGGGACTAGCGGCCAAGAGACCCAGTACTTC. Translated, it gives CASRGGTSGQETQYF.

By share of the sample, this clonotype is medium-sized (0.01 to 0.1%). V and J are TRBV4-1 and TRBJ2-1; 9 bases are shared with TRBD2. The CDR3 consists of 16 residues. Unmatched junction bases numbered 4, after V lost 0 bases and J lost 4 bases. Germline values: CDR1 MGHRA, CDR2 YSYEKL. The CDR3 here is CASSQEETSGYNEQFF. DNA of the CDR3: TGCGCCAGCAGCCAAGAAGAGACTAGCGGATACAATGAGCAGTTCTTC.

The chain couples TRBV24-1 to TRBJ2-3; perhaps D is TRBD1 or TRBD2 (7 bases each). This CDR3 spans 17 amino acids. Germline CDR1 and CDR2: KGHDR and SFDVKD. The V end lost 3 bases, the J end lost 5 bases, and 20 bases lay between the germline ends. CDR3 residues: CATSDPGEGARKDTQYF. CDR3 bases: TGTGCCACCAGTGATCCTGGGGAGGGGGCAAGAAAAGATACGCAGTATTTT.

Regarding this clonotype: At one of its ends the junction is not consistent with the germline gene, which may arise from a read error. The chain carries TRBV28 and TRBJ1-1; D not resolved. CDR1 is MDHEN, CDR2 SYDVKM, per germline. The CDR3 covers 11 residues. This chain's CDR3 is CASSSNTGAFF. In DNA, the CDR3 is TGTGCCAGCTCAAGCAACACTGGAGCTTTCTTT.

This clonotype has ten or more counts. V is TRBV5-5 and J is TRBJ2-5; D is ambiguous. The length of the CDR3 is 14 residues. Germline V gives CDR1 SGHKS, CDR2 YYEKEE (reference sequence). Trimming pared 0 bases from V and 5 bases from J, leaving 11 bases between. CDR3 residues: CASSLGEWSETQYF. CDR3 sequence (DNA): TGTGCCAGCAGCTTGGGGGAATGGTCGGAGACCCAGTACTTC.

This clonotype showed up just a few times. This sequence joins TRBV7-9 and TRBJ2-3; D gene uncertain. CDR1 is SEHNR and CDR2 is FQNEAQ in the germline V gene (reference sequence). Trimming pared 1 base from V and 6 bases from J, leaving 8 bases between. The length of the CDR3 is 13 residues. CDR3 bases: TGTGCCAGCAGCTTAGTATCATCCGATACGCAGTATTTT. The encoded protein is CASSLVSSDTQYF.

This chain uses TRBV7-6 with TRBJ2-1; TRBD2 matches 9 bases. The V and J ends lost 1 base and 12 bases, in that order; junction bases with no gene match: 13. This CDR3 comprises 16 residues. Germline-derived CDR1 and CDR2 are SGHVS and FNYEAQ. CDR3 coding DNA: TGTGCCAGCAGCTTAGACCGCGGGTTAGCGGGAGAATCGCAGTTCTTC. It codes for CASSLDRGLAGESQFF.

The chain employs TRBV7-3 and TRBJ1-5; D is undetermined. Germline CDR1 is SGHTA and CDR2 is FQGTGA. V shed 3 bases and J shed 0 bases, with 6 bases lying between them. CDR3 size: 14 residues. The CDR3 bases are TGTGCCAGCAGCTTTTCAGGTAGCAATCAGCCCCAGCATTTT. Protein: CASSFSGSNQPQHF. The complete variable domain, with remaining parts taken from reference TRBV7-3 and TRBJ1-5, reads GAGVSQTPSNKVTEKGKYVELRCDPISGHTALYWYRQSLGQGPEFLIYFQGTGAADDSGLPNDRFFAVRPEGSVSTLKIQRTERGDSAVYLCASSFSGSNQPQHFGDGTRLSIL.

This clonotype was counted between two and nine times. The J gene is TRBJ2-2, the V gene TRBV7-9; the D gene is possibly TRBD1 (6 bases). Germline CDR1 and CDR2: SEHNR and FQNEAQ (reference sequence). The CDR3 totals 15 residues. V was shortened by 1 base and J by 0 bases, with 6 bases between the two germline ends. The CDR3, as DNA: TGTGCCAGCAGCTTAGACAGGGCGAACACCGGGGAGCTGTTTTTT. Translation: CASSLDRANTGELFF.

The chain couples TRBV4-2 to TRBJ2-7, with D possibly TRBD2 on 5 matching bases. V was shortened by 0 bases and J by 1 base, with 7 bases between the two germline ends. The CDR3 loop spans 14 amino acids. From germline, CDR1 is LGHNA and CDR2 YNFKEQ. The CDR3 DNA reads TGTGCCAGCAGCCAAGATTGGACTTCCTACGAGCAGTACTTC. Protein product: CASSQDWTSYEQYF.

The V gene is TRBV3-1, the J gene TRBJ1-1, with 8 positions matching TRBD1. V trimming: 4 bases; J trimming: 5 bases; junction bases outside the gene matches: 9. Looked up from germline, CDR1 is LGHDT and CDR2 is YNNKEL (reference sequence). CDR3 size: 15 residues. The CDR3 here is CASSPADRVGTEAFF. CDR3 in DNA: TGTGCCAGCAGCCCCGCGGACAGGGTTGGGACTGAAGCTTTCTTT. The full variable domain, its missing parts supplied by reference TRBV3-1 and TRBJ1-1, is DTAVSQTPKYLVTQMGNDKSIKCEQNLGHDTMYWYKQDSKKFLKIMFSYNNKELIINETVPNRFSPKSPDKAHLNLHINSLELGDSAVYFCASSPADRVGTEAFFGQGTRLTVV.

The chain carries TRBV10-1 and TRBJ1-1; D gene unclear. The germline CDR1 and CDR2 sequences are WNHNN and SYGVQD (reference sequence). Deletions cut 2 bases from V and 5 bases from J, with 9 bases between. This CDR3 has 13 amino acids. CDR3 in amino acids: CASSEVGWTEAFF. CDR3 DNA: TGCGCCAGCAGTGAGGTCGGCTGGACTGAAGCTTTCTTT.

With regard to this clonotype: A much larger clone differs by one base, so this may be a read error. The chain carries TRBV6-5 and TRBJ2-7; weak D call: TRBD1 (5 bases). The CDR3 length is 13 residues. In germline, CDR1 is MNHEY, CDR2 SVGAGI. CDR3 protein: CASRLDRAYERYF. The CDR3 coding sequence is TGTGCCAGCAGACTCGACAGAGCCTACGAGCGGTACTTC.

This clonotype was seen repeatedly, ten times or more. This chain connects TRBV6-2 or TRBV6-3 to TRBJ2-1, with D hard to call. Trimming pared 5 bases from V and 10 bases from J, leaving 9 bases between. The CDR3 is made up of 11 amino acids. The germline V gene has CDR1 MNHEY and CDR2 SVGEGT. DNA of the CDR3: TGTGCCAGCAGTAACCTAAGAGAGCAGTTCTTC. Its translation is CASSNLREQFF.

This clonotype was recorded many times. The CDR3 DNA reads as TGCAGTGCGGGTAGGGGGTCCTCCTACAATGAGCAGTTCTTC. Translation gives CSAGRGSSYNEQFF. The chain has TRBV20-1 and TRBJ2-1, with D maybe TRBD1 (6 bases). The CDR3 has 14 amino acids. CDR1 DFQATT and CDR2 SNEGSKA come from the germline V gene (reference sequence). V lost 6 bases, J lost 0 bases, and 12 bases lay in between.

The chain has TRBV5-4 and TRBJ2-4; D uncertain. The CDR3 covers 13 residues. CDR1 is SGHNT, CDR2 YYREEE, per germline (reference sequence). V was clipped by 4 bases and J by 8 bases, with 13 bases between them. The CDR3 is CASSEESPDIQYF. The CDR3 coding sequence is TGTGCCAGCAGCGAGGAATCCCCGGACATTCAGTACTTC. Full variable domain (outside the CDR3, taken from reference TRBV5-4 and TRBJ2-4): ETGVTQSPTHLIKTRGQQVTLRCSSQSGHNTVSWYQQALGQGPQFIFQYYREEENGRGNFPPRFSGLQFPNYSSELNVNALELDDSALYLCASSEESPDIQYFGAGTRLSVL.

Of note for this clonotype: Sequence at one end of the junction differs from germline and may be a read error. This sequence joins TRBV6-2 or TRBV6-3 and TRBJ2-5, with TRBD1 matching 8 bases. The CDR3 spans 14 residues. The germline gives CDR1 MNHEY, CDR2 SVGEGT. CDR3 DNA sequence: TGCGCCAGCAGTGTAGAGACAGGGGTAGAGACCCAGTACTTC. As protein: CASSVETGVETQYF.

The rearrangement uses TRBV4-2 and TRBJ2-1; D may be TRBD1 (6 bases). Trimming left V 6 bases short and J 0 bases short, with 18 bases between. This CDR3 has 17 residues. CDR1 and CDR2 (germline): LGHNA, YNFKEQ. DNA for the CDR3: TGTGCCAGCAGTCGGGACACCGCTTCCCTCTCCTACAATGAGCAGTTCTTC. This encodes CASSRDTASLSYNEQFF.

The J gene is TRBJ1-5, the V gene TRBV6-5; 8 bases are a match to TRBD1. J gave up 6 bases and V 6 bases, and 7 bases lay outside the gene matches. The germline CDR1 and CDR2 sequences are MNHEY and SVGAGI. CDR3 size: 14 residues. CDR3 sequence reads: CASSRTGRRQPQHF. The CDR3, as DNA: TGTGCCAGCAGCAGGACAGGGAGACGTCAGCCCCAGCATTTT.

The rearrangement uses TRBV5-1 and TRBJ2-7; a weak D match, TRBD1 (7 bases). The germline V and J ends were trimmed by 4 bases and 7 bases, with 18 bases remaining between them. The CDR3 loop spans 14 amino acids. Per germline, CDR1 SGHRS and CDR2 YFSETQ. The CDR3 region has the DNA TGCGCCAGCAGCCTGGACGGAGGGGGCATTGAGCAGTACTTC. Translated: CASSLDGGGIEQYF.

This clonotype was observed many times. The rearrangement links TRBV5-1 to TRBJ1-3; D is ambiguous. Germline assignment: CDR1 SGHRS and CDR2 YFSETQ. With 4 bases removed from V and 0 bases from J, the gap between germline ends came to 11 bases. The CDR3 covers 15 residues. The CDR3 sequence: CASSQQPNSGNTIYF. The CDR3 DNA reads TGCGCCAGCAGCCAACAGCCGAACTCTGGAAACACCATATATTTT.

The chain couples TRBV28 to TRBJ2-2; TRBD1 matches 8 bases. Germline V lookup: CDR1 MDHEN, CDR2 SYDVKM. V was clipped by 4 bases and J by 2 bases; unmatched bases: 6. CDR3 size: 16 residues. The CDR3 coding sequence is TGTGCCAGCAGTTCCACGGGACAGGTTAACACCGGGGAGCTGTTTTTT. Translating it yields CASSSTGQVNTGELFF.

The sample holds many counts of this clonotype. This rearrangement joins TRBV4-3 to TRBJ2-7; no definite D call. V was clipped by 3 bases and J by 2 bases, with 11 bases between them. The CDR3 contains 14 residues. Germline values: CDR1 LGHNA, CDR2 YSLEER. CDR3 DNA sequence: TGCGCCAGCAGCCAGACCAGGTTAGCCTACGAGCAGTACTTC. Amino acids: CASSQTRLAYEQYF.